A selection of T cell receptor beta chains follows, all from one sample in a study of post-analysis software for immune sequencing data. MiXCR, applied by TCRdb to the PCR reads, yields one record per CDR3 protein. The table records fewer than 700,000 distinct CDR3 sequences, 44% of them present only once. Specimen: blood. These receptors were collected from a girl aged 10 to 17 with multiple sclerosis. CDR3s include the opening cysteine and the closing phenylalanine or tryptophan. D genes are given only for firm matches. Size tells how often a clone was seen (once, few, many) or the class of an expanded clone, and some rows leave it out.

v_gene,abundance,j_gene,d_gene,CDR3nt,CDR3aa
TRBV6-5,NA,TRBJ2-5,TRBD2,TGTGCCAGCAGTTACGTCCCGGGGGGAAATTCGGAGACCCAGTACTTC,CASSYVPGGNSETQYF
TRBV29-1,NA,TRBJ1-1,TRBD1,TGCAGCGGTGGACAGGGCGAAAGCACTGAAGCTTTCTTT,CSGGQGESTEAFF
TRBV27,NA,TRBJ2-5,TRBD2,TGCGCCAGCAGCTTCCCGGGGGGGACCCAGTACTTC,CASSFPGGTQYF
TRBV12-3/TRBV12-4,NA,TRBJ2-3,NA,TGTGCCAGCAGTTTCCTTCATACTTTCCCTAGCACAGATACGCAGTATTTT,CASSFLHTFPSTDTQYF
TRBV3-1,NA,TRBJ2-7,TRBD2,TGTGCCAGCAGCCAAGCGGGGGAGGGGCGCGAGCAGTACTTC,CASSQAGEGREQYF
TRBV29-1,NA,TRBJ1-1,NA,TGCAGCGTTGAAGATAGGAGGACTGTTGAAGCTTTCTTT,CSVEDRRTVEAFF
TRBV7-3,few,TRBJ2-4,TRBD2,TGTGCCAGCAGCCCGAGCGGGGGTGGAGCCAAAAACATTCAGTACTTC,CASSPSGGGAKNIQYF
TRBV11-3,few,TRBJ2-1,NA,TGTGCCAGCAGCTCCCGGGGTGCCTACAATGAGCAGTTCTTC,CASSSRGAYNEQFF
TRBV5-1,NA,TRBJ1-3,NA,TGCGCCAGCAGCCCGGGGGGTTACGAAAACACCATATATTTT,CASSPGGYENTIYF
TRBV20-1,few,TRBJ2-3,NA,TGCAGCGCTCGGACAGCGAGGACGCAGTATTTT,CSARTARTQYF
TRBV20-1,once,TRBJ1-1,NA,TGCAGTGCTAGAGATCGCGCGGCATTCCCTGAAGCTTTCTTT,CSARDRAAFPEAFF
TRBV27,NA,TRBJ2-6,TRBD1,TGTGCCAGCAGTAGCAGACCGGGACAGGGCTCTGGGGCCAACGTCCTGACTTTC,CASSSRPGQGSGANVLTF
TRBV12-3/TRBV12-4,NA,TRBJ2-3,TRBD1,TGTGCCAGCAGGCCAACAGGGGTCACAGATACGCAGTATTTT,CASRPTGVTDTQYF
TRBV12-3/TRBV12-4,NA,TRBJ2-1,NA,TGTGCCAGCAGTTTGCGCGAGTATGGACGGGAAGAGACCCAGTTCTTC,CASSLREYGREETQFF